The next 22 T cell receptor beta chains were all read from a single sample in a study of shared clonotypes between healthy human individuals. Assay: immunoSEQ multiplex PCR; the TCRdb copy retains only in-frame clones and omits some. The sample consists of approximately 2,000,000 clones, approximately 90% of them appearing once. Sequenced: naive CD4+ T cells from PBMCs. Subset described: CD45RA+ positively selected. The source is a man younger than 35 in good health. Some clones in this sample may be carry-over from other donors' samples.

The gene calls are TRBV10-2 and TRBJ1-2; D gene unclear. Germline-derived CDR1 and CDR2 are WSHSY and SAAADI. V was trimmed by 2 bases and J by 4 bases, leaving 14 bases between them. The CDR3 extends over 15 amino acids. In DNA, the CDR3 is TGCGCCAGCAGTGAGGAGGGCACCCCCGCCTATGGCTACACCTTC. As protein: CASSEEGTPAYGYTF.

V usage is TRBV11-3 and J usage is TRBJ2-3; no firm D call. The CDR3 spans 12 residues. Trimming removed 8 bases at V and 1 base at J, with 7 bases between. Germline V gives CDR1 SGHNT, CDR2 YENEEA. The CDR3 bases are TGTGCCAGCGGGTCCGGCACAGATACGCAGTATTTT. As protein: CASGSGTDTQYF.

The chain is built from TRBV2 and TRBJ1-5; unclear D gene. The CDR3 extends over 15 amino acids. V was trimmed by 10 bases and J by 0 bases, leaving 16 bases between them. In germline, CDR1 is SNHLY, CDR2 FYNNEI. CDR3 region: CATQRGTNSNQPQHF. CDR3 coding DNA: TGTGCCACCCAACGGGGAACCAATAGCAATCAGCCCCAGCATTTT.

Comments on this clone: Other DNA sequences within the sample encode an identical CDR3. The CDR3 sequence: CAIRGGETQYF. The CDR3 DNA reads TGTGCCATCAGGGGCGGCGAGACCCAGTACTTC. The chain combines TRBV10-3 with TRBJ2-5; D ambiguous. Looked up from germline, CDR1 is ENHRY and CDR2 is SYGVKD. This CDR3 spans 11 amino acids. Trimming left V 6 bases short and J 5 bases short, with 7 bases between.

CDR3 residues: CASSLSPQGNIQYF. The CDR3 nucleotides read TGTGCCAGCAGCTTGTCCCCTCAGGGAAACATTCAGTACTTC. This chain joins TRBV5-6 and TRBJ2-4, with a tentative D call TRBD1 (5 bases). V dropped 1 base and J dropped 6 bases, with 11 bases sitting between them. Germline CDR1 and CDR2: SGHDT and YYEEEE. This CDR3 spans 14 amino acids.

The chain has TRBV7-2 and TRBJ2-3; 8 nucleotides agree with TRBD2. Germline V gene data show CDR1 as SGHTA and CDR2 as FQGNSA. With V trimmed by 2 bases and J by 4 bases, 8 bases remained unmatched. CDR3 size: 16 residues. CDR3 nucleotide sequence: TGTGCCAGCAGCTTATTCCGGACTAGCCCCCCAGATACGCAGTATTTT. Encoded protein: CASSLFRTSPPDTQYF.

The chain has TRBV11-2 and TRBJ2-4; D might be TRBD2 (6 bases). Germline CDR1 is SGHAT and CDR2 is FQNNGV. The CDR3 runs to 16 residues. Trimming pared 4 bases from V and 0 bases from J, leaving 13 bases between. This chain's CDR3 is CASSSLRDLAKNIQYF. CDR3 sequence (DNA): TGTGCCAGCAGCTCGTTGCGGGATTTAGCCAAAAACATTCAGTACTTC.

This clone was counted a few times. Distinct nucleotide sequences in the sample also encode this CDR3. The rearrangement links TRBV18 to TRBJ1-5; no definite D call. Germline values: CDR1 KGHSH, CDR2 LQKENI. V dropped 3 bases and J dropped 2 bases, with 5 bases sitting between them. The CDR3 sequence is 13 residues long. The CDR3 DNA reads as TGTGCCAGCTCACCGACGGGCAATCAGCCCCAGCATTTT. This gives the protein CASSPTGNQPQHF. The entire variable domain, with the rest obtained from reference TRBV18 and TRBJ1-5, is as follows: NAGVMQNPRHLVRRRGQEARLRCSPMKGHSHVYWYRQLPEEGLKFMVYLQKENIIDESGMPKERFSAEFPKEGPSILRIQQVVRGDSAAYFCASSPTGNQPQHFGDGTRLSIL.

V is TRBV15 and J is TRBJ1-2; possibly TRBD1 for D (5 bases). The germline CDR1 and CDR2 sequences are LNHNV and YYDKDF (reference sequence). CDR3 size: 16 residues. Between the trimmed V and J ends, which lost 0 bases and 1 base, there was a span of 12 bases. The CDR3 coding sequence is TGTGCCACCAGCAGAGACTCGGGACGGCTTAACTATGGCTACACCTTC. Translation gives CATSRDSGRLNYGYTF.

The chain links TRBV7-9 to TRBJ2-4; D ambiguous. Trimming took off 5 bases at V and 7 bases at J, with 12 bases between the two ends. Germline V gene data show CDR1 as SEHNR and CDR2 as FQNEAQ (reference sequence). CDR3 length equals 13 residues. In DNA form, the CDR3 reads TGTGCCAGCAGCCGCCCCTCGGGTAACATTCAGTACTTC. It encodes CASSRPSGNIQYF.

The V and J genes are TRBV7-2 and TRBJ1-2; tentative D call: TRBD1 (5 bases). The CDR3 spans 13 residues. CDR1 SGHTA and CDR2 FQGNSA come from the germline V gene. The V and J ends lost 1 base and 6 bases respectively, with 9 bases between them. For the CDR3, the DNA is TGTGCCAGCAGCTTAGGGGTGGGGGATGGCTACACCTTC. Translating gives CASSLGVGDGYTF.

The CDR3 coding sequence is TGTGCCAGCAGCTTGTTGGTAGCGCGCAACCAAGAGACCCAGTACTTC. It encodes CASSLLVARNQETQYF. The chain combines TRBV5-4 with TRBJ2-5; D is perhaps TRBD2 (5 bases). V lost 1 base, J lost 0 bases, and 13 bases lay in between. Germline values: CDR1 SGHNT, CDR2 YYREEE (reference sequence). CDR3 length: 16 amino acids.

In this sample, this clone turned up once. The chain uses TRBV12-2 and TRBJ2-2. TRBV12-2 has pseudogene status. The CDR3 sequence is 12 residues long. In DNA form, the CDR3 reads TGTGCAAGTCGCTCCCCCCCCGGGGAGCTGTTTTTT. As protein: CASRSPPGELFF.

This clone has a single count. The V gene is TRBV4-1, the J gene TRBJ2-7; TRBD1 agrees at 9 bases. Germline V gives CDR1 MGHRA, CDR2 YSYEKL. The CDR3 contains 14 residues. Germline trimming cut 4 bases from V and 6 bases from J; bases unmatched to any gene: 7. CDR3 sequence: CASSRPGTGIEQYF. In DNA, the CDR3 is TGCGCCAGCAGCCGTCCCGGGACAGGGATCGAGCAGTACTTC.

The chain couples TRBV5-1 to TRBJ2-7; tentative D call: TRBD1 (5 bases). This CDR3 spans 16 amino acids. Trimming took off 3 bases at V and 0 bases at J, with 16 bases between the two ends. CDR1 SGHRS and CDR2 YFSETQ come from the germline V gene. The CDR3 loop reads CASSSEPTGSSYEQYF. The CDR3 DNA sequence: TGCGCCAGCAGCTCCGAACCCACAGGTTCCTCCTACGAGCAGTACTTC. Filled out from reference TRBV5-1 and TRBJ2-7, the complete variable domain reads KAGVTQTPRYLIKTRGQQVTLSCSPISGHRSVSWYQQTPGQGLQFLFEYFSETQRNKGNFPGRFSGRQFSNSRSEMNVSTLELGDSALYLCASSSEPTGSSYEQYFGPGTRLTVT.

V is TRBV6-6 and J is TRBJ1-1; tentatively, D is TRBD1 (5 bases). V dropped 0 bases and J dropped 1 base, with 9 bases sitting between them. This CDR3 spans 15 amino acids. CDR1 and CDR2 from the germline V gene are MNHNY and SVGAGI (reference sequence). CDR3 in amino acids: CASSYSQGRNTEAFF. CDR3 in DNA: TGTGCCAGCAGTTACTCGCAGGGTAGGAACACTGAAGCTTTCTTT.

This chain joins TRBV5-3 and TRBJ2-2; the match to TRBD2 covers 13 bases. TRBV5-3 is noted as an ORF with a role that remains uncertain. V shed 4 bases, J shed 5 bases, and the junction held 8 bases outside the gene matches. The CDR3 covers 17 residues. The CDR3 region has the DNA TGTGCCAGAAGCCCGGGACTAGCGGGATACGGGACCGGGGAGCTGTTTTTT. This codes for CARSPGLAGYGTGELFF.

V gene TRBV4-2 combines with J gene TRBJ2-2; TRBD1 might be the D (6 bases). Per the germline V gene, CDR1 is LGHNA and CDR2 is YNFKEQ. Trimming cost V 3 bases and J 1 base, with 15 bases left between them. This CDR3 contains 17 residues. The CDR3 reads CASSQGTGTLNTGELFF. CDR3 nucleotides: TGTGCCAGCAGCCAGGGGACCGGGACACTGAACACCGGGGAGCTGTTTTTT.

The chain uses TRBV19 and TRBJ2-3; no clear D. The V end was cut by 3 bases, the J end by 3 bases, with 10 bases between. Germline CDR1 is LNHDA and CDR2 is SQIVND (reference sequence). The CDR3 is 14 residues long. The CDR3 nucleotides read TGTGCCAGTAGTATGCGAAGGGAAACAGATACGCAGTATTTT. Its protein product is CASSMRRETDTQYF.

In regard to this clone: The same CDR3 is also encoded by other DNA sequences in this sample. The chain is built from TRBV28 and TRBJ2-3; D is unclear. Deletions cut 6 bases from V and 0 bases from J, with 4 bases between. The CDR3 has 12 amino acids. The germline CDR1 and CDR2 sequences are MDHEN and SYDVKM. Here the CDR3 DNA reads TGTGCCAGCAGGGTCAGCACAGATACGCAGTATTTT. Translation gives CASRVSTDTQYF.

The J gene is TRBJ1-3, the V gene TRBV11-2; D is undetermined. Trimming pared 0 bases from V and 0 bases from J, leaving 12 bases between. The CDR3 consists of 17 residues. Germline loops: CDR1 SGHAT, CDR2 FQNNGV. In DNA form, the CDR3 reads TGTGCCAGCAGCTTAGATATACGGCGGATCTCTGGAAACACCATATATTTT. It codes for CASSLDIRRISGNTIYF.

The CDR3 spells CASSPRGGSLHTGELFF. The CDR3, as DNA: TGTGCCAGCAGCCCCCGAGGGGGGTCGTTGCACACCGGGGAGCTGTTTTTT. The chain is built from TRBV5-4 and TRBJ2-2; D possibly matches TRBD1 or TRBD2 (6 bases each). The germline gives CDR1 SGHNT, CDR2 YYREEE (reference sequence). This CDR3 has 17 residues. The V gene lost 4 bases and the J gene lost 3 bases, with 19 bases spanning the gap. Looking up the rest from reference TRBV5-4 and TRBJ2-2 gives the full variable domain: ETGVTQSPTHLIKTRGQQVTLRCSSQSGHNTVSWYQQALGQGPQFIFQYYREEENGRGNFPPRFSGLQFPNYSSELNVNALELDDSALYLCASSPRGGSLHTGELFFGEGSRLTVL.